This TCR beta chain was sequenced in a study of blood T cells in healthy people across ages. Whole-study findings and limits: Total diversity from one million sequenced T cells was likely underestimated.

Together with a sample-barcoded 5' primer, a J-beta primer mix was included in a second PCR lasting roughly 6 to 12 cycles. Via MiXCR, TCRdb re-called the 5' RACE reads, giving one row per CDR3 protein. The sample shows about a million distinct CDR3 sequences, more than 30% of them seen only once. Comment on this clonotype: The antigen remains undetermined.

Trimming pared 2 bases from V and 0 bases from J, leaving 16 bases between. Per germline, CDR1 SGHTA and CDR2 FQGTGA. This CDR3 has 17 residues. Sequencing input: blood. This receptor was taken from a young man in good health. The chain recombines TRBV7-3 with TRBJ1-1; tentative D call: TRBD1 (6 bases). The CDR3 nucleotides are TGTGCCAGCAGCTTAGGGACAAGGGACATCGTGAACACTGAAGCTTTCTTT. Translation gives CASSLGTRDIVNTEAFF.